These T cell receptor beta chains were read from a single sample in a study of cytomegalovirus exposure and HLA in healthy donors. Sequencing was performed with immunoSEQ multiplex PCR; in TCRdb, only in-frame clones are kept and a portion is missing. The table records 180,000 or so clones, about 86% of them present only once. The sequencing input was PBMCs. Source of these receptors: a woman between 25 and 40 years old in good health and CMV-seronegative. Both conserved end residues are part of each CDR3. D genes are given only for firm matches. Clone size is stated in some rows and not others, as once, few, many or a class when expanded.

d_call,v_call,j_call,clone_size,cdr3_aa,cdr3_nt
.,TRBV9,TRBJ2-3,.,CASSVSASYSDTQYF,TGTGCCAGCAGCGTATCCGCTAGCTACTCAGATACGCAGTATTTT
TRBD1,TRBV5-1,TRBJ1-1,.,CASSGWTGNTEAFF,TGCGCCAGCAGCGGATGGACAGGGAACACTGAAGCTTTCTTT
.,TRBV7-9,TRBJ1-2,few,CASSFSSSGYTF,TGTGCCAGCAGCTTCTCCTCTAGCGGCTACACCTTC
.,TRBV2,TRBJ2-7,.,CALVKGAYEQYF,TGTGCCCTCGTTAAGGGGGCCTACGAGCAGTACTTC
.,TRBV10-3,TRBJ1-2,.,CAISEVTGVGYTF,TGTGCCATCAGTGAGGTCACCGGAGTTGGCTACACCTTC
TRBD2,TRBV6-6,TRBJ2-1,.,CASSSRGALTHEQFF,TGTGCCAGCAGTTCGCGGGGGGCTCTCACACATGAGCAGTTCTTC
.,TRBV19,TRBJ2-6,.,CASMIQGVDTGANVLTF,TGTGCCAGTATGATACAGGGAGTCGATACTGGGGCCAACGTCCTGACTTTC
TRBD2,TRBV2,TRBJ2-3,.,CASRILAGSTDTQYF,TGTGCCAGCAGGATACTAGCGGGGTCCACAGATACGCAGTATTTT
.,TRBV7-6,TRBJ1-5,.,CASSQISNQPQHF,TGTGCCAGCAGCCAGATCAGCAATCAGCCCCAGCATTTT
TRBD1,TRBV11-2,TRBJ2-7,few,CASSSPPRGTGAYEQYF,TGTGCCAGCAGCTCCCCCCCGAGGGGGACAGGGGCATACGAGCAGTACTTC
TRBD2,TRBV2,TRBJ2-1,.,CACGGLNEQFF,TGTGCCTGCGGGGGATTGAATGAGCAGTTCTTC
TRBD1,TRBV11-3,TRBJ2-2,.,CASSSRTGNTGELFF,TGTGCCAGCAGCTCGCGGACAGGGAACACCGGGGAGCTGTTTTTT
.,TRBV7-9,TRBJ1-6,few,CASSLRNSPLHF,TGTGCCAGCAGCTTGCGCAATTCACCCCTCCACTTT
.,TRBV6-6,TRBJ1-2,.,CASSFIGETNYGYTF,TGTGCCAGCAGTTTTATCGGGGAGACTAACTATGGCTACACCTTC
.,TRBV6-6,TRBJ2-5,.,CASSYLGLEGETQYF,TGTGCCAGCAGTTACTTGGGGTTAGAGGGAGAGACCCAGTACTTC
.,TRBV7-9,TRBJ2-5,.,CASSLGTGAGETQYF,TGTGCCAGCAGCTTAGGTACAGGGGCGGGGGAGACCCAGTACTTC
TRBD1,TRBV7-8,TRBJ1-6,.,CASSFNRDRDNSPLHF,TGTGCCAGCAGCTTCAACCGGGACAGGGATAATTCACCCCTCCACTTT
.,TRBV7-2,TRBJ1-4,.,CASSPTTTNEKLFF,TGTGCCAGCAGCCCGACAACAACTAATGAAAAACTGTTTTTT
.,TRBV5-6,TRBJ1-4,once,CASTPGGTNEKLFF,TGTGCCAGCACGCCAGGCGGGACTAATGAAAAACTGTTTTTT
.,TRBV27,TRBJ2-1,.,CASIPVGSANEQFF,TGTGCCAGCATACCTGTGGGTAGCGCCAATGAGCAGTTCTTC
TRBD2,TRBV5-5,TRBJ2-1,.,CASRLADEQFF,TGTGCCAGCAGACTAGCGGATGAGCAGTTCTTC
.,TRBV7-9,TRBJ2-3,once,CASSQMQGTDTQYF,TGTGCCAGCAGCCAAATGCAGGGAACAGATACGCAGTATTTT
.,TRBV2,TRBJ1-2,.,CALSLGTTRNYGYTF,TGTGCCCTTAGCCTCGGAACTACGAGGAACTATGGCTACACCTTC
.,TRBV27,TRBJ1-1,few,CASSPQGGNEAFF,TGTGCCAGCAGTCCCCAAGGAGGGAATGAAGCTTTCTTT
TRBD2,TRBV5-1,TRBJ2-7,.,CASSLVAGGHEQYF,TGCGCCAGCAGCTTGGTTGCGGGGGGCCACGAGCAGTACTTC
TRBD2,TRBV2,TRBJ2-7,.,CASKLGGSPSYEQYF,TGTGCCAGCAAACTGGGGGGGTCTCCCTCCTACGAGCAGTACTTC
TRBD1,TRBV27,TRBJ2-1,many,CASRGDRGDEQFF,TGTGCCAGCAGGGGGGACAGGGGTGATGAGCAGTTCTTC
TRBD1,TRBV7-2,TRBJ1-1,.,CASSPRTGGVNTEAFF,TGTGCCAGCAGCCCTCGGACAGGGGGCGTGAACACTGAAGCTTTCTTT
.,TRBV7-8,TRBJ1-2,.,CASSSNVDGSPYGYTF,TGTGCCAGCAGCTCGAACGTAGACGGGAGTCCCTATGGCTACACCTTC
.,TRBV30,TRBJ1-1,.,CAWSLDTEAFF,TGTGCCTGGAGTCTAGACACTGAAGCTTTCTTT
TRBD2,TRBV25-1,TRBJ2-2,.,CASQNPGGRPGELFF,TGTGCCAGCCAAAACCCGGGGGGGAGGCCCGGGGAGCTGTTTTTT
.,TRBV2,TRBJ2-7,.,CASSELRRGGEEQYF,TGTGCCAGCAGTGAGCTCCGGAGGGGGGGAGAGGAGCAGTACTTC
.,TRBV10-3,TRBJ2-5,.,CAISEPTDQETQYF,TGTGCCATCAGTGAGCCCACAGACCAAGAGACCCAGTACTTC
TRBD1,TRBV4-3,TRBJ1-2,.,CASSPGQGSYGYTF,TGCGCCAGCAGCCCCGGACAGGGAAGCTATGGCTACACCTTC
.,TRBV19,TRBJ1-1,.,CASSIRSQGNTEAFF,TGTGCCAGTAGTATCAGGTCACAGGGGAACACTGAAGCTTTCTTT
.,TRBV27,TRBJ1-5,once,CATKEKTGHQPQHF,TGTGCCACCAAAGAAAAGACAGGACATCAGCCCCAGCATTTT
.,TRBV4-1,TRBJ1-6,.,CASSQAAITDHNSPLHF,TGCGCCAGCAGCCAAGCTGCGATCACAGACCATAATTCACCCCTCCACTTT
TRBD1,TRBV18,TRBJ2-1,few,CASSPQGQGSVGEQFF,TGTGCCAGCTCACCACAGGGACAGGGTTCTGTCGGTGAGCAGTTCTTC
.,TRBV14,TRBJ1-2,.,CASSQGALRYYGYTF,TGTGCCAGCAGCCAAGGGGCCCTACGATACTATGGCTACACCTTC
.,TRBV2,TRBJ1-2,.,CASSGGYYGYTF,TGTGCCAGCAGTGGAGGATACTATGGCTACACCTTC
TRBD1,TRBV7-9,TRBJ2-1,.,CASSPSLQGNEQFF,TGTGCCAGCAGCCCAAGTCTACAGGGGAATGAGCAGTTCTTC
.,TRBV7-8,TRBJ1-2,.,CASSLGSRDRIGGYTF,TGTGCCAGCAGCTTAGGTTCCAGGGATCGTATAGGTGGCTACACCTTC
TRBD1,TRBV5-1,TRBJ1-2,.,CASSGDRAGYTF,TGCGCCAGCAGCGGGGACAGGGCTGGCTACACCTTC
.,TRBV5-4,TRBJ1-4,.,CASSLGATNEKLFF,TGTGCCAGCAGCTTGGGAGCAACTAATGAAAAACTGTTTTTT
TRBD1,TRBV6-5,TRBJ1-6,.,CASSYSGQNNSPLHF,TGTGCCAGCAGTTATTCGGGACAGAATAATTCACCCCTCCACTTT
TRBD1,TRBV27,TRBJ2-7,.,CASGQGVYEQYF,TGTGCCAGCGGACAGGGGGTCTACGAGCAGTACTTC
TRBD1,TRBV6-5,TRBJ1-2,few,CASSSMTGPDYGYTF,TGTGCCAGCAGCTCCATGACAGGGCCGGACTATGGCTACACCTTC
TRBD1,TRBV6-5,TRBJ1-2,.,CAAGQGNYGYTF,TGTGCCGCCGGACAGGGAAACTATGGCTACACCTTC
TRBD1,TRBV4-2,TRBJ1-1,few,CASSQDRGITEAFF,TGTGCCAGCAGCCAAGACAGGGGGATCACTGAAGCTTTCTTT
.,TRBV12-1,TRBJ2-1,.,CASSPEATDEQFF,TGTGCCAGCAGCCCTGAAGCGACCGATGAGCAGTTCTTC
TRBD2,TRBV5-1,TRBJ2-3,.,CASSVGTSGGDTQYF,TGCGCCAGCAGCGTGGGGACTAGCGGGGGGGATACGCAGTATTTT
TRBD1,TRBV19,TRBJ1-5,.,CASSSDRGYSNQPQHF,TGTGCCAGTAGTTCTGACAGGGGATATTCCAATCAGCCCCAGCATTTT
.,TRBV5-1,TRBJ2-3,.,CASSFRRRQGREDTQYF,TGCGCCAGCAGCTTTAGGCGACGACAGGGCCGGGAGGATACGCAGTATTTT
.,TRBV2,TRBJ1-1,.,CASSTGTMNTEAFF,TGTGCCAGCAGTACCGGGACAATGAACACTGAAGCTTTCTTT
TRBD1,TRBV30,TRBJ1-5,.,CAWREQGQINQPQHF,TGTGCCTGGAGGGAACAGGGACAGATAAATCAGCCCCAGCATTTT
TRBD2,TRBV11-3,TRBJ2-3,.,CASGSGGSTDTQYF,TGTGCCAGCGGATCGGGGGGGAGCACAGATACGCAGTATTTT
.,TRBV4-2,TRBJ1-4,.,CASSQLQGLGEKLFF,TGTGCCAGCAGCCAGTTACAGGGATTGGGCGAAAAACTGTTTTTT